Shown below are 22 T cell receptor beta chains from a single sample sequenced in a study of graft-versus-host responses after intestinal transplantation. The method was immunoSEQ multiplex PCR; TCRdb's version includes in-frame clones alone and lacks a portion of them. The sample yields about 90,000 clones, less than 95% seen once. These receptors have no identified antigens. Sequences were derived from unstimulated CD4+ T cells sorted from spleen or lymph node cells, sampled before transplant. These receptors all come from a human donor who was the organ donor for an intestinal transplant.

The CDR3 DNA sequence: TGTGCCAGCAGTTCATCCCCGGGACAGACCTCCTACGAGCAGTACTTC. Its protein product is CASSSSPGQTSYEQYF. J is TRBJ2-7 and V is TRBV28; 7 bases line up with TRBD1. Per germline, CDR1 MDHEN and CDR2 SYDVKM. Trimming cost V 4 bases and J 0 bases; bases outside gene matches: 9. This CDR3 is 16 amino acids long. The full variable domain, in which reference TRBV28 and TRBJ2-7 provide the parts outside the CDR3, is DVKVTQSSRYLVKRTGEKVFLECVQDMDHENMFWYRQDPGLGLRLIYFSYDVKMKEKGDIPEGYSVSREKKERFSLILESASTNQTSMYLCASSSSPGQTSYEQYFGPGTRLTVT.

The CDR3 nucleotides are TGTGCCAGCAGTTTATATCAGGGGGCCTCCGAGCAGTACTTC. Translated: CASSLYQGASEQYF. The chain joins TRBV27 to TRBJ2-7; 8 bases are a match to TRBD1. The CDR3 length is 14 residues. J lost 6 bases, V lost 1 base, and 5 bases had no gene match. Germline V gives CDR1 MNHEY, CDR2 SMNVEV (reference sequence).

The chain employs TRBV5-1 and TRBJ2-3; TRBD2 matches 11 bases. CDR1 is SGHRS and CDR2 is YFSETQ in the germline V gene. The V and J ends lost 1 base and 4 bases, in that order; junction bases with no gene match: 5. The CDR3 extends over 16 amino acids. CDR3 sequence reads: CASSLRLAGGPDTQYF. The CDR3 region has the DNA TGCGCCAGCAGCTTGAGGCTAGCGGGGGGTCCAGATACGCAGTATTTT.

This clone was counted between two and nine times. The chain couples TRBV11-3 to TRBJ2-2; tentative D call: TRBD2 (6 bases). The V and J ends lost 5 bases and 4 bases respectively, with 14 bases between them. The CDR3 has 15 residues. From germline, CDR1 is SGHNT and CDR2 YENEEA. The CDR3 bases are TGTGCCAGCAGCGGCAGGAGGGTGACCACCGGGGAGCTGTTTTTT. Its translation: CASSGRRVTTGELFF.

On this clone: Other nucleotide sequences from this sample produce the same CDR3. The J gene is TRBJ2-3, the V gene TRBV30; D may be TRBD2 (6 bases). The CDR3 has 12 amino acids. The V and J ends lost 5 bases and 6 bases respectively, with 12 bases between them. CDR1 is GTSNPN, CDR2 SVGIG, per germline (reference sequence). CDR3 loop: CAWSGGTDTQYF. CDR3 nucleotide sequence: TGTGCCTGGTCCGGGGGAACCGATACGCAGTATTTT.

The chain has TRBV5-1 and TRBJ1-3; D ambiguous. Germline V CDR1 and CDR2: SGHRS, YFSETQ. Trimming stripped 6 bases from V and 0 bases from J, with 16 bases between. The CDR3 covers 16 residues. The chain's CDR3 is CASTDLRGSSGNTIYF. DNA for the CDR3: TGCGCCAGCACTGATCTTCGGGGATCCTCTGGAAACACCATATATTTT. The entire variable domain, with the rest obtained from reference TRBV5-1 and TRBJ1-3, is as follows: KAGVTQTPRYLIKTRGQQVTLSCSPISGHRSVSWYQQTPGQGLQFLFEYFSETQRNKGNFPGRFSGRQFSNSRSEMNVSTLELGDSALYLCASTDLRGSSGNTIYFGEGSWLTVV.

This CDR3 reads CSVGTVAGELFF. In nucleotides, the CDR3 is TGCAGCGTTGGGACAGTCGCCGGGGAGCTGTTTTTT. The chain uses TRBV29-1 and TRBJ2-2, with D perhaps matching TRBD1 (6 bases). This CDR3 is built from 12 residues. V was cut by 4 bases and J by 6 bases, with 9 bases left in between. In germline, CDR1 is SQVTM, CDR2 ANQGSEA.

This clone was seen only a few times. The chain links TRBV6-5 to TRBJ1-6; D not resolved. The V and J ends lost 7 bases and 0 bases respectively, with 7 bases between them. There are 14 residues in the CDR3. The V gene's germline CDR1 is MNHEY and CDR2 SVGAGI. CDR3 sequence reads: CASKSNSYNSPLHF. In DNA, the CDR3 is TGTGCCAGCAAATCTAACTCCTATAATTCACCCCTCCACTTT.

In DNA form, the CDR3 reads TGTGCCAGCAGCTTAATGGCGGGGAACTCCTACGAGCAGTACTTC. Protein sequence: CASSLMAGNSYEQYF. The chain uses TRBV7-3 and TRBJ2-7, with D possibly being TRBD2 (6 bases). Trimming pared 1 base from V and 0 bases from J, leaving 10 bases between. Germline-derived CDR1 and CDR2 are SGHTA and FQGTGA. The CDR3 has 15 amino acids.

The rearrangement uses TRBV7-9 and TRBJ1-1; TRBD1 might be the D (6 bases). Germline assignment: CDR1 SEHNR and CDR2 FQNEAQ (reference sequence). The CDR3 contains 13 residues. Trimming stripped 2 bases from V and 4 bases from J, with 8 bases between. The CDR3 protein is CASSLIQGTEAFF. DNA of the CDR3: TGTGCCAGCAGCTTAATACAGGGCACTGAAGCTTTCTTT.

The J gene is TRBJ1-6, the V gene TRBV28; 7 nucleotides line up with TRBD1. Germline V gene lookup returns CDR1 MDHEN and CDR2 SYDVKM. The CDR3 contains 16 residues. Losses at the gene ends were 1 base for V and 6 bases for J; bases not matched to a gene: 6. The CDR3 DNA follows: TGTGCCAGCAGTTTATCCCCCGGACAGGCTAATTCACCCCTCCACTTT. Translation: CASSLSPGQANSPLHF.

V is TRBV5-8 and J is TRBJ2-5; no clear D. Trimming took 1 base from V and 4 from J, leaving 2 bases between them. Germline V gives CDR1 SGHTS, CDR2 YDEGEE. This CDR3 has 11 amino acids. This chain's CDR3 is CASSLTETQYF. The CDR3 nucleotides are TGTGCCAGCAGCTTGACAGAGACCCAGTACTTC.

Points on this clone: Other DNA sequences in this specimen translate into the identical CDR3. V and J are TRBV6-1 and TRBJ2-7; D possibly corresponds to TRBD2 (6 bases). The germline V and J ends were trimmed by 5 bases and 2 bases, with 13 bases remaining between them. The length of the CDR3 is 14 residues. CDR1 MNHNS and CDR2 SASEGT come from the germline V gene. CDR3 in DNA: TGTGCCAGCAGTCGGGGGACCGGAGCCTACGAGCAGTACTTC. Translating gives CASSRGTGAYEQYF.

The chain couples TRBV28 to TRBJ1-1; a weak D match, TRBD1 (6 bases). There are 13 residues in the CDR3. Germline values: CDR1 MDHEN, CDR2 SYDVKM. The V and J ends lost 1 base and 11 bases respectively, with 14 bases between them. The CDR3 DNA follows: TGTGCCAGCAGTTTATCAAGGGGGATTTGGGCTTTCTTT. This gives the protein CASSLSRGIWAFF.

The chain combines TRBV10-3 with TRBJ2-7; D is undetermined. CDR1 ENHRY and CDR2 SYGVKD come from the germline V gene. The CDR3 spans 11 residues. V shed 8 bases and J shed 6 bases, with 11 bases lying between them. CDR3 nucleotides: TGTGCCATCTCCCCCAGAGGCGAGCAGTACTTC. Protein: CAISPRGEQYF.

The genes are TRBV5-1 and TRBJ1-2; 7 bases are a match to TRBD1. With 0 bases clipped from V and 1 base from J, the junction kept 0 bases outside the gene matches. The CDR3 has 14 amino acids. The germline gives CDR1 SGHRS, CDR2 YFSETQ. CDR3 nucleotide sequence: TGCGCCAGCAGCTTGGACAGGGGTAACTATGGCTACACCTTC. It codes for CASSLDRGNYGYTF.

This chain links TRBV7-2 with TRBJ1-3; unclear D gene. This CDR3 spans 15 amino acids. The germline V and J ends were trimmed by 5 bases and 2 bases, with 13 bases remaining between them. Germline V CDR1 and CDR2: SGHTA, FQGNSA. DNA for the CDR3: TGTGCCAGCAGCCCGTCCGGGTCCCCTGGAAACACCATATATTTT. It is translated as CASSPSGSPGNTIYF.

The chain is built from TRBV10-3 and TRBJ2-3, with D perhaps matching TRBD2 (7 bases). Trimming removed 8 bases from V and 8 bases from J, with 14 bases in between. CDR1 is ENHRY and CDR2 is SYGVKD in the germline V gene. CDR3 length: 12 amino acids. The CDR3, as DNA: TGTGCCATCTGGGGGGGCGCTGGTACGCAGTATTTT. Encoded protein: CAIWGGAGTQYF.

The V gene is TRBV19, the J gene TRBJ1-1; TRBD1 matches at 11 bases. The V gene's germline CDR1 is LNHDA and CDR2 SQIVND (reference sequence). The CDR3 extends over 18 amino acids. The V segment lost 7 bases and the J segment 0 bases; nucleotides outside the gene matches: 13. The CDR3 region has the DNA TGTGCCAGTATGTTTGAGTCTGGGACAGGGGGAATGAACACTGAAGCTTTCTTT. This sequence encodes CASMFESGTGGMNTEAFF.

The V call is TRBV6-5, the J call TRBJ1-2; D may be TRBD1 (5 bases). The germline V gene encodes CDR1 MNHEY and CDR2 SVGAGI. The V end was cut by 7 bases, the J end by 8 bases, with 17 bases between. The length of the CDR3 is 13 residues. CDR3 sequence: CASTSGRARGYTF. In DNA form, the CDR3 reads TGTGCCAGCACCTCAGGGAGGGCTCGGGGCTACACCTTC.

V and J are TRBV18 and TRBJ1-1; the match to TRBD1 covers 7 bases. From germline, CDR1 is KGHSH and CDR2 LQKENI. The CDR3 sequence is 13 residues long. J gave up 4 bases and V 6 bases, and 5 bases lay outside the gene matches. CDR3 in amino acids: CASSGQVGTEAFF. CDR3 in DNA: TGTGCCAGCTCCGGACAGGTGGGCACTGAAGCTTTCTTT.

This rearrangement joins TRBV7-2 to TRBJ2-4; 8 nucleotides agree with TRBD2. This CDR3 is 13 amino acids long. V lost 5 bases and J lost 14; bases outside the gene matches: 11. Germline V CDR1 and CDR2: SGHTA, FQGNSA. CDR3 loop: CASSAGGRDEEYF. CDR3 in DNA: TGTGCCAGCAGCGCGGGGGGAAGGGATGAGGAGTACTTC.